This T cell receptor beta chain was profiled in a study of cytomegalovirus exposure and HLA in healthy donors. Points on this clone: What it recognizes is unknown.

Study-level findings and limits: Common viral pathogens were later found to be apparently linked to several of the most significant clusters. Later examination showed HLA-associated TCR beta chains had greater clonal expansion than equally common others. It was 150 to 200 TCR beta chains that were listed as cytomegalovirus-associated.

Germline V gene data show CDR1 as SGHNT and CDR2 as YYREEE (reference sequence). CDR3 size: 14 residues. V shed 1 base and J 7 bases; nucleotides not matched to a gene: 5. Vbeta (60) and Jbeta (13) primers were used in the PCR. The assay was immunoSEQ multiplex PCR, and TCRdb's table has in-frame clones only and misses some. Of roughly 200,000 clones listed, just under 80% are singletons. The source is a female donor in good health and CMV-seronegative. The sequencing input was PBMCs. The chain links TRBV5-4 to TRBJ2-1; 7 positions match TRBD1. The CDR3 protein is CASSLTGAYNEQFF. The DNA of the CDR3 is TGTGCCAGCAGCTTGACAGGGGCGTATAATGAGCAGTTCTTC.